Listed below are T cell receptor beta chains from one sample, sequenced in a study of metastatic and nonmetastatic thyroid tumors. TCRdb reassembled clones from the PCR reads with MiXCR. This sample has about 16,000 clones, with approximately 12% found just once. The sequenced sample was tumor tissue. Source of these receptors: a female donor with papillary thyroid cancer or a benign thyroid nodule (not recorded which). Some clones in this sample may be carry-over from other donors' samples. Each CDR3 is given without its conserved first and last residue.

v_call	j_call	cdr3_length	cdr3_aa
TRBV5-1	TRBJ1-2	14	ASSFDLGQKIYGYT
TRBV24-1	TRBJ2-5	12	ATSPSGQVGTQY
TRBV28	TRBJ1-5	16	ASSPYWTGGASNQPQH
TRBV20-1	TRBJ2-3	13	SARDGAESTDTQY
TRBV6-1	TRBJ2-7	14	ASSFNRVLTGYEQY
TRBV5-1	TRBJ1-5	14	ASSLGDAGGAQPQH
TRBV11-2	TRBJ1-3	15	ASSLEWTGVYGNTIY
TRBV9	TRBJ1-2	11	ASSSHPRSGYT
TRBV5-1	TRBJ2-7	11	ASSPGQVYEQY
TRBV12-3/TRBV12-4	TRBJ1-1	11	ASSLALNTEAF
TRBV2	TRBJ2-1	14	ASSDRTSGTDNEQF
TRBV18	TRBJ1-4	12	ASSPVGMGEKLF
TRBV6-5	TRBJ2-5	12	ASSYSAGKGTQY
TRBV6-5	TRBJ1-1	11	ASSYVGATEAF
TRBV6-2/TRBV6-3	TRBJ1-2	12	ASRPTDGYYGYT
TRBV7-6	TRBJ2-4	14	ASSPAEGLLKTIQY
TRBV5-1	TRBJ2-7	10	ASSLLGLEQY
TRBV6-1	TRBJ1-5	12	ASRGQGGNQPQH
TRBV11-1	TRBJ2-1	15	ASRKTAGTASYNEQF
TRBV9	TRBJ2-2	14	ASSSTSGSITGELF
TRBV5-1	TRBJ2-1	12	ASSPRGGADEQF
TRBV4-1	TRBJ2-5	14	ASSQPTGVGQETQY
TRBV20-1	TRBJ2-2	13	SASRRDRNTGELF
TRBV29-1	TRBJ2-7	12	SVLTLSGGYGQY
TRBV9	TRBJ2-1	10	ASSELAAEQF
TRBV28	TRBJ2-5	13	ASSLQGRLRETQY
TRBV20-1	TRBJ1-1	12	SATRQNMNTEAF
TRBV20-1	TRBJ1-2	13	SAAYLVGLPYGYT
TRBV9	TRBJ1-3	13	ASTPTGGSGNTIY
TRBV15	TRBJ2-5	12	ATSRDGRPETQY
TRBV5-5	TRBJ2-3	12	ASTLGHSTDTQY
TRBV5-1	TRBJ1-2	13	ASSLVWGSNYGYT
TRBV24-1	TRBJ2-2	18	ATSAYHSGLAGPNTGELF
TRBV29-1	TRBJ1-2	11	SVGRWGQRGYT
TRBV6-1	TRBJ2-7	13	ASSDTRASPGEQY
TRBV4-1	TRBJ2-5	14	ASSQPLAGGRETQY